The subject of this entry is one T cell receptor (beta chain). Fresh peripheral blood, 7.5 to 10 ml, was the source of the PBMCs. It was RNA transcripts that yielded the amplified TCR beta CDR3 regions. The HTBI primer set was used in a first-round RT-PCR of the TCR CDR3. TCRdb fed the multiplex PCR reads into MiXCR, producing one record per CDR3 protein. The data hold 500,000 to 550,000 distinct CDR3 sequences, with 15% to 20% observed a single time. The germline gives CDR1 SNHLY, CDR2 FYNNEI. This CDR3 comprises 17 residues. V lost 10 bases and J lost 4; bases outside the gene matches: 13. These data originate in a study of T cells in Graves' hyperthyroidism and ophthalmopathy.

This receptor was identified in a man aged 35-49 years with Graves' ophthalmopathy. Sequencing was carried out using blood. The chain uses TRBV2 and TRBJ2-3, with 14 bases identical to TRBD2. The DNA for the CDR3 is TGTGCCATTCCGGGACTAGCGGGAGAAGGACCCCCAGATACGCAGTATTTT. Protein: CAIPGLAGEGPPDTQYF.